Presented here are 20 T cell receptor beta chains from one specimen sequenced in a study of T-cell reconstitution after alpha-beta-depleted transplantation in children. For TCRbeta, the library was prepared with unique molecular identifiers. MiXCR, run by TCRdb on the PCR reads, gives a single entry per CDR3 protein. The sample yields about 210,000 distinct CDR3 sequences, approximately 17% seen once. The source was PBMCs, mostly from graft donor cells, collected 360 days after TCRalphabeta/CD19-depleted stem cell transplant. The receptors derive from a male patient under 10 years old who had a stem cell transplant for acute lymphoblastic leukemia, so the T cells may come from the graft donor.

About this clonotype itself: A much more abundant neighbour one base away suggests this may be a read error. V gene TRBV6-2 or TRBV6-3 combines with J gene TRBJ2-5, with D possibly being TRBD2 (5 bases). The DNA matches TRBJ2-1 better at its end, which makes the J call doubtful. The CDR3 totals 14 residues. Germline V gene lookup returns CDR1 MNHEY and CDR2 SVGEGT. CDR3 amino acids: CASSYSAGWETQFF. The DNA for the CDR3 is TGTGCCAGCAGTTACTCGGCAGGCTGGGAGACCCAGTTCTTC.

This clonotype occurred many times. The chain combines TRBV5-1 with TRBJ1-1; 9 nucleotides align to TRBD1. Germline CDR1 and CDR2: SGHRS and YFSETQ. V dropped 4 bases and J dropped 2; count of bases not matched to a gene: 6. The CDR3 covers 15 residues. CDR3 in DNA: TGCGCCAGCAGCCCGGGACAGGGATACAACACTGAAGCTTTCTTT. This sequence encodes CASSPGQGYNTEAFF.

The table lists this clonotype with a few counts. V usage is TRBV12-3 or TRBV12-4 and J usage is TRBJ2-2; D is uncertain. V lost 6 bases and J lost 5, with 10 bases in between. CDR3 length equals 13 residues. CDR3 in amino acids: CASRNIATGELFF. The CDR3 DNA follows: TGTGCCAGCAGGAACATAGCTACCGGGGAGCTGTTTTTT.

This clonotype was observed a few times. This chain links TRBV10-3 with TRBJ2-7; D remains unclear. Trimming removed 10 bases from V and 2 bases from J, with 18 bases in between. This CDR3 is 14 amino acids long. The V gene's germline CDR1 is ENHRY and CDR2 SYGVKD. The CDR3 reads CASLANIMAYEQYF. CDR3 nucleotide sequence: TGTGCCAGCCTGGCCAATATAATGGCCTACGAGCAGTACTTC.

This clonotype appeared a few times. This CDR3 is CASRKTEFIYGYTF. In DNA, the CDR3 is TGTGCCAGCAGGAAGACAGAGTTTATCTATGGCTACACCTTC. The rearrangement uses TRBV12-3 or TRBV12-4 and TRBJ1-2, with D perhaps matching TRBD1 (5 bases). With 6 bases removed from V and 4 bases from J, the gap between germline ends came to 15 bases. The CDR3 is 14 residues long.

The chain recombines TRBV11-3 with TRBJ2-2, with 8 bases matching TRBD1. The CDR3 contains 14 residues. Unmatched junction bases numbered 4, after V lost 7 bases and J lost 3 bases. The V gene's germline CDR1 is SGHNT and CDR2 YENEEA. The CDR3 loop is CASKPGQDTGELFF. The CDR3, as DNA: TGTGCCAGCAAACCGGGACAGGACACCGGGGAGCTGTTTTTT.

The J gene is TRBJ1-3, the V gene TRBV7-8, with D perhaps matching TRBD1 (5 bases). The germline V gene has CDR1 SGHVS and CDR2 FQNEAQ. V was cut by 4 bases and J by 8 bases, with 15 bases left in between. The CDR3 sequence is 14 residues long. Here the CDR3 reads CASSSRRGGHTIYF. Here the CDR3 DNA reads TGTGCCAGCAGCTCTCGCCGGGGCGGACACACCATATATTTT. The complete variable domain, with remaining parts taken from reference TRBV7-8 and TRBJ1-3, reads GAGVSQSPRYKVAKRGQDVALRCDPISGHVSLFWYQQALGQGPEFLTYFQNEAQLDKSGLPSDRFFAERPEGSVSTLKIQRTQQEDSAVYLCASSSRRGGHTIYFGEGSWLTVV.

This clonotype was detected only a few times. V is TRBV5-1 and J is TRBJ2-5; a weak D match, TRBD2 (6 bases). The CDR3 length is 15 residues. CDR1 SGHRS and CDR2 YFSETQ come from the germline V gene. V shed 4 bases and J shed 10 bases, with 23 bases lying between them. The CDR3 sequence: CASSVAERALGIQYF. The CDR3 nucleotides read TGCGCCAGCAGCGTGGCAGAGCGGGCCCTCGGGATCCAGTACTTC.

The rearrangement uses TRBV5-6 and TRBJ2-3, with D hard to call. The CDR3 is 13 residues long. Trimming cost V 0 bases and J 8 bases, with 10 bases left between them. Germline V CDR1 and CDR2: SGHDT, YYEEEE. CDR3: CASSLGLRTTQYF. DNA of the CDR3: TGTGCCAGCAGCTTGGGCCTTAGGACTACGCAGTATTTT.

In its sample, this clonotype was seen a few times. The rearrangement joins TRBV7-3 to TRBJ2-3; possible D gene TRBD1, 6 bases. The CDR3 is 14 amino acids. CDR1 SGHTA and CDR2 FQGTGA come from the germline V gene. V was shortened by 4 bases and J by 2 bases, with 10 bases between the two germline ends. The CDR3 DNA reads TGTGCCAGCAGCTCGGGGACACACACAGATACGCAGTATTTT. It translates to CASSSGTHTDTQYF.

This clonotype turned up a few times. The chain uses TRBV7-8 and TRBJ2-7; D is ambiguous. The length of the CDR3 is 13 residues. Germline loops: CDR1 SGHVS, CDR2 FQNEAQ. V lost 1 base and J lost 5, with 9 bases in between. The DNA for the CDR3 is TGTGCCAGCAGCTTAGAGATAAGGGACGAGCAGTACTTC. This translates into CASSLEIRDEQYF.

J is TRBJ2-5 and V is TRBV5-1; D may match TRBD1 or TRBD2 (5 bases each). The CDR3 is made up of 15 amino acids. Per the germline V gene, CDR1 is SGHRS and CDR2 is YFSETQ. V lost 3 bases to trimming and J lost 1 base, with 13 bases between them. The CDR3 DNA follows: TGCGCCAGCAGCTGGAGGAGACAGCCCCAAGAGACCCAGTACTTC. Translating gives CASSWRRQPQETQYF.

Many counts were recorded for this clonotype. The gene calls are TRBV5-1 and TRBJ2-3; 10 nucleotides align to TRBD2. The ends lost 1 base at V and 5 bases at J; junction bases unmatched: 4. The CDR3 spans 15 residues. Germline CDR1 and CDR2: SGHRS and YFSETQ. For the CDR3, the DNA is TGCGCCAGCAGCTTGACTAGCGGGGCCATAGATACGCAGTATTTT. It yields the protein CASSLTSGAIDTQYF.

The chain has TRBV5-1 and TRBJ2-7; tentatively, D is TRBD1 (5 bases). Germline CDR1 SGHRS, CDR2 YFSETQ. The CDR3 spans 16 residues. Trimming removed 0 bases at V and 1 base at J, with 14 bases between. This chain's CDR3 is CASSLGGRAVSYEQYF. The CDR3 bases are TGCGCCAGCAGCTTGGGAGGCAGGGCGGTATCCTACGAGCAGTACTTC. Combining the CDR3 with reference TRBV5-1 and TRBJ2-7 gives the whole variable domain KAGVTQTPRYLIKTRGQQVTLSCSPISGHRSVSWYQQTPGQGLQFLFEYFSETQRNKGNFPGRFSGRQFSNSRSEMNVSTLELGDSALYLCASSLGGRAVSYEQYFGPGTRLTVT.

This clonotype has a handful of counts. The rearrangement joins TRBV29-1 to TRBJ2-5; D might be TRBD2 (6 bases). CDR3 length: 12 amino acids. Deletions cut 4 bases from V and 5 bases from J, with 11 bases between. Germline CDR1 reads SQVTM; CDR2 reads ANQGSEA. CDR3 nucleotides: TGCAGCGTTGCGGCGGGGCGGGAGACCCAGTACTTC. This translates into CSVAAGRETQYF. Complete variable domain (other parts from reference TRBV29-1 and TRBJ2-5): SAVISQKPSRDICQRGTSLTIQCQVDSQVTMMFWYRQQPGQSLTLIATANQGSEATYESGFVIDKFPISRPNLTFSTLTVSNMSPEDSSIYLCSVAAGRETQYFGPGTRLLVL.

This clonotype was observed a handful of times. For the CDR3, the DNA is TGTGCCAGCACCCCCCTGACCTTAGGGGCAGCCAAAAACATTCAGTACTTC. Translated, it gives CASTPLTLGAAKNIQYF. The chain recombines TRBV27 with TRBJ2-4; the D gene is possibly TRBD1 (5 bases). Germline-derived CDR1 and CDR2 are MNHEY and SMNVEV (reference sequence). V was pared by 7 bases and J by 0 bases, with 19 bases between. The CDR3 has 17 residues.

The gene calls are TRBV28 and TRBJ2-2, with TRBD2 matching over 9 bases. The CDR3 has 16 amino acids. Germline CDR1 reads MDHEN; CDR2 reads SYDVKM. The J segment lost 7 bases and the V segment lost 7 bases, leaving 13 bases of the junction unmatched. The CDR3 here is CASTLILAGGLGELFF. CDR3 in DNA: TGTGCCAGCACCCTGATACTAGCGGGCGGTCTCGGGGAGCTGTTTTTT.

This clonotype was observed a handful of times. This rearrangement joins TRBV6-5 to TRBJ2-1, with 11 bases identical to TRBD2. V shed 8 bases, J shed 11 bases, and the junction held 5 bases outside the gene matches. The CDR3 runs to 12 residues. Germline CDR1 reads MNHEY; CDR2 reads SVGAGI. CDR3 DNA sequence: TGTGCCAGCTGTCTAGCGGGGGGAAAGCAGTTCTTC. This sequence encodes CASCLAGGKQFF.

The chain recombines TRBV5-1 with TRBJ2-1; 8 bases agree with TRBD1. This CDR3 comprises 14 residues. V dropped 2 bases and J dropped 7; count of bases not matched to a gene: 5. Per germline, CDR1 SGHRS and CDR2 YFSETQ. This CDR3 is CASSLRQGSNEQFF. The CDR3 bases are TGCGCCAGCAGCTTAAGACAGGGGAGTAATGAGCAGTTCTTC. The entire variable domain, with the rest obtained from reference TRBV5-1 and TRBJ2-1, is as follows: KAGVTQTPRYLIKTRGQQVTLSCSPISGHRSVSWYQQTPGQGLQFLFEYFSETQRNKGNFPGRFSGRQFSNSRSEMNVSTLELGDSALYLCASSLRQGSNEQFFGPGTRLTVL.

The chain carries TRBV6-6 and TRBJ2-3; no definite D call. Germline CDR1 MNHNY, CDR2 SVGAGI (reference sequence). The V end lost 6 bases, the J end lost 4 bases, and 8 bases lay between the germline ends. CDR3 size: 12 residues. The CDR3 nucleotides read TGTGCCAGCAGCCCCGAGCCAGATACGCAGTATTTT. Its translation: CASSPEPDTQYF.